This TCR beta chain emerged from a study of OX40 agonist ivuxolimab in advanced cancers. Study-level background: Melanoma, hepatocellular carcinoma, head and neck or renal cell cancer occurred in dose-escalation patients. The study's findings and limits: Compared with CD4+, CD8+ T cells on average had more expanded clones. Low normalized T-cell clonal expansion was additionally recorded for some nonresponders.

This CDR3 region has 12 residues. CDR1 is SEHNR, CDR2 FQNEAQ, per germline (reference sequence). Trimming stripped 4 bases from V and 7 bases from J, with 7 bases between. Measured with immunoSEQ multiplex PCR; TCRdb has only the in-frame clones, and not every one. The profile shows 60,000 to 80,000 clones, more than 65% of them singletons. As concerns this clone: Its antigen is as yet unknown.

The source material was CD4+ or CD8+ T cells sorted from blood, sampled in a trial of the OX40 agonist ivuxolimab. This sequence joins TRBV7-9 and TRBJ2-2; D is ambiguous. The TCR originated in an adult with an advanced solid tumor such as melanoma, head and neck, liver or kidney cancer. The DNA of the CDR3 is TGTGCCAGCAGCTCCAACTTCGGGGAGCTGTTTTTT. Translating it yields CASSSNFGELFF. Filled out from reference TRBV7-9 and TRBJ2-2, the complete variable domain reads DTGVSQNPRHKITKRGQNVTFRCDPISEHNRLYWYRQTLGQGPEFLTYFQNEAQLEKSRLLSDRFSAERPKGSFSTLEIQRTEQGDSAMYLCASSSNFGELFFGEGSRLTVL.